The clone carrying this T cell receptor (beta chain) has a handful of counts. Its ends do not fully match the called genes, so a read error is possible. A J-beta primer mix and a sample-barcoded 5' primer were used in a second PCR of roughly 6 to 12 cycles. TCRdb ran MiXCR on the 5' RACE reads and lists one entry per CDR3 protein. The table records some 800,000 distinct CDR3 sequences, 25% of them present only once. CDR3 size: 14 residues. CDR1 is KGHSH and CDR2 is LQKENI in the germline V gene. This specimen comes from a study of blood T cells in healthy people across ages. These records were also assigned to another study, of T cells of mothers and their children.

This rearrangement joins TRBV18 to TRBJ1-1; no clear D gene. Sequencing was performed on blood. The clonotype was recovered from a boy aged 5-17 years in good health. The CDR3 spells CATSPRVMNAEAFF. CDR3 DNA sequence: TGTGCCACCTCACCGAGAGTCATGAACGCTGAAGCTTTCTTT.